What follows are 10 T cell receptor beta chains derived from one specimen sequenced in a study of blood T cell repertoires in COVID-19. Here immunoSEQ multiplex PCR was the method, and the copy in TCRdb shows in-frame clones only, minus some. The sample carries approximately 61,000 clones, approximately 83% recorded once. Material: peripheral blood. The receptors were sampled from a human donor in a cohort sampled during active COVID-19.

The chain uses TRBV28 and TRBJ2-7, with 9 bases that match TRBD1. The CDR3 has 15 amino acids. Germline trimming cut 6 bases from V and 1 base from J; bases unmatched to any gene: 7. Germline V gives CDR1 MDHEN, CDR2 SYDVKM. The CDR3 sequence: CASSFTGTGSYEQYF. The CDR3 nucleotides are TGTGCCAGCAGCTTTACCGGGACAGGGTCCTACGAGCAGTACTTC.

The genes are TRBV25-1 and TRBJ2-1; 7 bases fit TRBD1. The CDR3 covers 11 residues. The trim removed 7 bases at V and 14 bases at J, leaving 8 bases unmatched. Germline CDR1 reads MGHDK; CDR2 reads SYGVNS. CDR3 nucleotide sequence: TGTGCCAGCACCTCCCGACAGGGCGAGTTCTTC. Its translation is CASTSRQGEFF.

The chain uses TRBV28 and TRBJ1-3; no reliable D call. The germline V gene encodes CDR1 MDHEN and CDR2 SYDVKM. The length of the CDR3 is 13 residues. Trimming took off 5 bases at V and 4 bases at J, with 9 bases between the two ends. CDR3 in DNA: TGTGCCAGCAGTCCCTCCCCCGGAAACACCATATATTTT. Its translation is CASSPSPGNTIYF.

The CDR3 protein is CATSRDRLAKNIQYF. The CDR3 nucleotides are TGTGCCACCAGCCGGGACAGACTAGCCAAAAACATTCAGTACTTC. The rearrangement links TRBV15 to TRBJ2-4, with TRBD1 identical over 7 bases. The CDR3 runs to 15 residues. Trimming cost V 5 bases and J 0 bases; bases outside gene matches: 4. Germline V CDR1 and CDR2: LNHNV, YYDKDF (reference sequence).

This clone was seen a handful of times. The genes are TRBV27 and TRBJ1-4; D gene uncertain. In germline, CDR1 is MNHEY, CDR2 SMNVEV (reference sequence). The CDR3 covers 14 residues. V gave up 2 bases and J gave up 12 bases, with 16 bases separating them. In DNA, the CDR3 is TGTGCCAGCAGTTTAATAGGGAGCCTCACAGAACTGTTTTTT. Protein sequence: CASSLIGSLTELFF.

V gene TRBV19 combines with J gene TRBJ2-1; weak D call: TRBD1 (6 bases). Between the trimmed V and J ends, which lost 6 bases and 10 bases, there was a span of 13 bases. CDR3 length: 12 residues. Germline lookup yields CDR1 LNHDA and CDR2 SQIVND (reference sequence). CDR3 sequence reads: CASSLYRDEQFF. The DNA for the CDR3 is TGTGCCAGTAGCCTTTACAGGGACGAGCAGTTCTTC.

This chain connects TRBV27 to TRBJ1-2, with 8 bases lining up with TRBD1. Germline V gene lookup returns CDR1 MNHEY and CDR2 SMNVEV (reference sequence). This CDR3 contains 14 residues. Trimming cost V 5 bases and J 4 bases; bases outside gene matches: 6. CDR3 residues: CASSTTGGAYGYTF. Written as DNA, the CDR3 is TGTGCCAGCAGTACCACAGGGGGGGCCTATGGCTACACCTTC.

The chain links TRBV4-2 to TRBJ2-5, with TRBD2 matching 8 bases. Trimming at V came to 5 bases and at J to 4 bases, leaving 6 bases not matched to a gene. Looked up from germline, CDR1 is LGHNA and CDR2 is YNFKEQ. This CDR3 contains 14 residues. CDR3 residues: CASSSGSSTETQYF. The CDR3 coding sequence is TGTGCCAGCAGCAGCGGGAGTAGCACAGAGACCCAGTACTTC.

The CDR3 nucleotides are TGTGCCAGCAGCCTGGTTCGAGGCACTGAAGCTTTCTTT. As protein: CASSLVRGTEAFF. The V and J genes are TRBV7-3 and TRBJ1-1; no definite D call. This CDR3 is built from 13 residues. CDR1 is SGHTA and CDR2 is FQGTGA in the germline V gene. V was pared by 5 bases and J by 4 bases, with 11 bases between. Looking up the rest from reference TRBV7-3 and TRBJ1-1 gives the full variable domain: GAGVSQTPSNKVTEKGKYVELRCDPISGHTALYWYRQSLGQGPEFLIYFQGTGAADDSGLPNDRFFAVRPEGSVSTLKIQRTERGDSAVYLCASSLVRGTEAFFGQGTRLTVV.

The J gene is TRBJ1-3, the V gene TRBV6-5; unclear D gene. The CDR3 runs to 14 residues. Trimming took 5 bases from V and 0 from J, leaving 8 bases between them. Germline V gene data show CDR1 as MNHEY and CDR2 as SVGAGI. The CDR3 DNA reads as TGTGCCAGCAGTCTTCAGATCTCTGGAAACACCATATATTTT. Protein: CASSLQISGNTIYF.